A single sample is the source of the 26 T cell receptor beta chains below, sequenced in a study of Ad26.COV2.S vaccination and SARS-CoV-2 variants. Produced via immunoSEQ multiplex PCR; TCRdb's table is partial and in-frame only. Among hundreds of thousands of clones listed, about 88% were seen once. Treatment indicated: roughly 18 received Ad26.COV2.S at low or high dose, single or two shots; about 5 received placebo; per-sample allocation not given. Sampling was performed 63 days after the first vaccine or placebo injection. The sample consisted of peripheral blood, taken in a trial of Ad26.COV2.S vaccine versus placebo. The receptors shown here come from a person between 18 and 65 years old who received the Ad26.COV2.S COVID-19 vaccine or a placebo.

The V gene is TRBV29-1, the J gene TRBJ2-1, with 8 nucleotides matching TRBD2. This CDR3 comprises 12 residues. Per germline, CDR1 SQVTM and CDR2 ANQGSEA. V shed 5 bases, J shed 5 bases, and the junction held 2 bases outside the gene matches. CDR3 DNA sequence: TGCAGCGTTTGGCGGGGGGACAATGAGCAGTTCTTC. It translates to CSVWRGDNEQFF.

This clone was seen a handful of times. The chain couples TRBV2 to TRBJ2-2; 8 nucleotides align to TRBD1. This CDR3 contains 15 residues. CDR1 is SNHLY and CDR2 is FYNNEI in the germline V gene. Germline trimming cut 8 bases from V and 0 bases from J; bases unmatched to any gene: 5. CDR3 loop: CASWVTGANTGELFF. CDR3 DNA sequence: TGTGCCAGCTGGGTGACAGGGGCGAACACCGGGGAGCTGTTTTTT.

This clone was observed a handful of times. The rearrangement links TRBV7-2 to TRBJ1-1, with 8 bases lining up with TRBD1. CDR3 length equals 15 residues. The trim removed 4 bases at V and 3 bases at J, leaving 7 bases unmatched. Germline values: CDR1 SGHTA, CDR2 FQGNSA. This CDR3 reads CASSSHQGADTEAFF. For the CDR3, the DNA is TGTGCCAGCAGCTCTCACCAGGGGGCGGACACTGAAGCTTTCTTT.

The chain is built from TRBV7-6 and TRBJ1-2, with TRBD1 matching 8 bases. This CDR3 has 14 residues. V shed 4 bases and J 8 bases; nucleotides not matched to a gene: 9. From germline, CDR1 is SGHVS and CDR2 FNYEAQ. In nucleotides, the CDR3 is TGTGCCAGCAGCTCGGGGGTCCGGGACAGGGGCTACACCTTC. Translated, it gives CASSSGVRDRGYTF.

This chain connects TRBV25-1 to TRBJ1-2, with 7 positions matching TRBD1. The trim removed 7 bases at V and 7 bases at J, leaving 9 bases unmatched. CDR1 is MGHDK, CDR2 SYGVNS, per germline. The CDR3 loop spans 13 amino acids. CDR3 protein: CASTPGGKGGYTF. The CDR3 DNA reads as TGTGCCAGCACCCCAGGGGGTAAGGGTGGCTACACCTTC.

The gene calls are TRBV4-1 and TRBJ2-4, with D perhaps matching TRBD2 (6 bases). Germline V gene data show CDR1 as MGHRA and CDR2 as YSYEKL. With 4 bases removed from V and 5 bases from J, the gap between germline ends came to 12 bases. The CDR3 consists of 14 residues. CDR3 nucleotide sequence: TGCGCCAGCAGCCCGCAGGGAGGTGAAAACATTCAGTACTTC. Its protein is CASSPQGGENIQYF.

The chain employs TRBV10-3 and TRBJ2-1, with 7 bases that match TRBD2. V was clipped by 10 bases and J by 5 bases; unmatched bases: 8. The CDR3 length is 13 residues. Germline V gene data show CDR1 as ENHRY and CDR2 as SYGVKD. The CDR3 DNA follows: TGTGCCAGCCTAGCGGCAGGCAACAATGAGCAGTTCTTC. This sequence encodes CASLAAGNNEQFF.

The chain joins TRBV5-6 to TRBJ2-7, with D maybe TRBD2 (5 bases). Germline V gene data show CDR1 as SGHDT and CDR2 as YYEEEE. Trimming stripped 0 bases from V and 7 bases from J, with 14 bases between. The CDR3 runs to 14 residues. The CDR3 DNA follows: TGTGCCAGCAGCTTGGGAGGGAGTCCTAGGGAGCAGTACTTC. Translating gives CASSLGGSPREQYF.

The J gene is TRBJ1-2, the V gene TRBV7-2; 9 nucleotides match TRBD1. The CDR3 is 15 amino acids. Germline V gene sequence: CDR1 SGHTA, CDR2 FQGNSA. The junction had 7 bases not matched to a gene; V was cut back by 4 bases and J by 4 bases. The CDR3 DNA reads TGTGCCAGCAGCTACGGACAGGGGAGAGGCTATGGCTACACCTTC. Protein sequence: CASSYGQGRGYGYTF.

The chain combines TRBV7-2 with TRBJ2-1; weak D call: TRBD2 (7 bases). The germline V gene encodes CDR1 SGHTA and CDR2 FQGNSA. The CDR3 has 17 residues. V was pared by 5 bases and J by 0 bases, with 17 bases between. CDR3 in DNA: TGTGCCAGCAGCGCACGTGGGGGGGCCTCCTCCTACAATGAGCAGTTCTTC. As protein: CASSARGGASSYNEQFF. Together with reference TRBV7-2 and TRBJ2-1, the CDR3 gives the full variable domain: GAGVSQSPSNKVTEKGKDVELRCDPISGHTALYWYRQSLGQGLEFLIYFQGNSAPDKSGLPSDRFSAERTGGSVSTLTIQRTQQEDSAVYLCASSARGGASSYNEQFFGPGTRLTVL.

J is TRBJ1-1 and V is TRBV9; D is uncertain. CDR3 length equals 14 residues. V was pared by 3 bases and J by 1 base, with 10 bases between. Germline assignment: CDR1 SGDLS and CDR2 YYNGEE. The CDR3 DNA is TGTGCCAGCAGCGCCCCGACCCCGAACACTGAAGCTTTCTTT. Translation: CASSAPTPNTEAFF.

The chain uses TRBV2 and TRBJ1-1, with 7 positions matching TRBD1. Germline CDR1 SNHLY, CDR2 FYNNEI. V lost 8 bases, J lost 0 bases, and 3 bases stayed unmatched. The CDR3 runs 13 residues. DNA of the CDR3: TGTGCCAGCGACGGACAGGTGAACACTGAAGCTTTCTTT. Amino acids: CASDGQVNTEAFF.

The J gene is TRBJ2-7, the V gene TRBV19; D might be TRBD1 (6 bases). This CDR3 contains 19 residues. CDR1 and CDR2 (germline): LNHDA, SQIVND (reference sequence). Trimming pared 4 bases from V and 3 bases from J, leaving 28 bases between. The CDR3 sequence: CASSTGSGSFSGTNYEQYF. As DNA, the CDR3 is TGTGCCAGTAGTACCGGCTCCGGCTCATTTTCCGGGACAAACTACGAGCAGTACTTC.

The V and J genes are TRBV19 and TRBJ1-1; TRBD1 is a possible D gene (5 bases). Trimming took 8 bases from V and 8 from J, leaving 18 bases between them. Looked up from germline, CDR1 is LNHDA and CDR2 is SQIVND (reference sequence). This CDR3 is built from 13 residues. The CDR3 region is CASGSYRGREAFF. CDR3 sequence (DNA): TGTGCCAGTGGCTCCTATAGGGGCCGAGAAGCTTTCTTT.

V gene TRBV7-3 combines with J gene TRBJ2-3, with D maybe TRBD2 (6 bases). CDR3 length: 17 amino acids. V lost 1 base to trimming and J lost 0 bases, with 14 bases between them. Per germline, CDR1 SGHTA and CDR2 FQGTGA. The CDR3 sequence is CASSLRVASASTDTQYF. The CDR3 bases are TGTGCCAGCAGCTTAAGGGTGGCTAGCGCTAGCACAGATACGCAGTATTTT.

The gene calls are TRBV6-2 or TRBV6-3 and TRBJ2-2, with TRBD1 matching over 8 bases. The V gene end was trimmed by 3 bases and the J gene end by 3 bases; junction bases not matched to a gene: 6. The CDR3 runs 16 residues. Germline assignment: CDR1 MNHEY and CDR2 SVGEGT. The CDR3 spells CASSYVGTGYTGELFF. The CDR3 region has the DNA TGTGCCAGCAGTTATGTGGGGACAGGATACACCGGGGAGCTGTTTTTT.

This clone was detected only a few times. V usage is TRBV7-9 and J usage is TRBJ1-6, with 7 bases that match TRBD1. The CDR3 spans 15 residues. CDR1 and CDR2 from the germline V gene are SEHNR and FQNEAQ (reference sequence). Losses at the gene ends were 5 bases for V and 7 bases for J; bases not matched to a gene: 8. CDR3: CASSLGQAENSPLHF. CDR3 in DNA: TGTGCCAGCAGCCTCGGACAGGCTGAGAATTCACCCCTCCACTTT.

The rearrangement links TRBV7-2 to TRBJ2-7; 7 nucleotides match TRBD2. This CDR3 is 13 amino acids long. The V and J ends lost 5 bases and 6 bases, in that order; junction bases with no gene match: 7. The germline CDR1 and CDR2 sequences are SGHTA and FQGNSA. DNA of the CDR3: TGTGCCAGCAGCCCCACTAGCGCCACCGAGCAGTACTTC. Translation gives CASSPTSATEQYF.

This clone appeared once. The V and J genes are TRBV5-4 and TRBJ2-2; TRBD1 agrees at 7 bases. This CDR3 is built from 17 residues. V lost 4 bases and J lost 1; bases outside the gene matches: 10. Germline V lookup: CDR1 SGHNT, CDR2 YYREEE (reference sequence). The CDR3 sequence is CASSTPGGERNTGELFF. The CDR3 coding sequence is TGTGCCAGCAGCACCCCAGGGGGAGAGAGGAACACCGGGGAGCTGTTTTTT.

This chain connects TRBV14 to TRBJ2-2; a possible D gene is TRBD1 (6 bases). The CDR3 is made up of 16 amino acids. Germline CDR1 reads SGHDN; CDR2 reads FVKESK. The V end was cut by 0 bases, the J end by 6 bases, with 14 bases between. The CDR3: CASSQDGNRAAGELFF. In DNA form, the CDR3 reads TGTGCCAGCAGCCAAGACGGGAACAGGGCGGCCGGGGAGCTGTTTTTT. The complete variable domain, with remaining parts taken from reference TRBV14 and TRBJ2-2, reads EAGVTQFPSHSVIEKGQTVTLRCDPISGHDNLYWYRRVMGKEIKFLLHFVKESKQDESGMPNNRFLAERTGGTYSTLKVQPAELEDSGVYFCASSQDGNRAAGELFFGEGSRLTVL.

J is TRBJ2-1 and V is TRBV7-2; D is unclear. The V gene's germline CDR1 is SGHTA and CDR2 FQGNSA. This CDR3 region has 12 residues. Trimming took off 4 bases at V and 8 bases at J, with 9 bases between the two ends. The CDR3 region is CASSSTVDEQFF. Here the CDR3 DNA reads TGTGCCAGCAGCTCAACGGTGGATGAGCAGTTCTTC.

The gene calls are TRBV4-2 and TRBJ2-1; 12 nucleotides line up with TRBD2. Germline loops: CDR1 LGHNA, CDR2 YNFKEQ. The CDR3 spans 15 residues. Unmatched junction bases numbered 5, after V lost 4 bases and J lost 7 bases. The CDR3 sequence is CASSPTSGRGNEQFF. The CDR3 coding sequence is TGTGCCAGCAGCCCGACTAGCGGGAGAGGGAATGAGCAGTTCTTC.

The CDR3, as DNA: TGTGCCAGTAGTAGGGTTCAGGGCTCTGGAAACACCATATATTTT. As protein: CASSRVQGSGNTIYF. This sequence joins TRBV19 and TRBJ1-3, with D possibly matching TRBD1 (5 bases). Germline CDR1 reads LNHDA; CDR2 reads SQIVND (reference sequence). V lost 4 bases and J 0 bases, leaving 10 bases between the germline ends. The CDR3 sequence is 15 residues long.

The J gene is TRBJ2-5, the V gene TRBV9; D gene ambiguous. CDR1 is SGDLS and CDR2 is YYNGEE in the germline V gene. The CDR3 consists of 12 residues. The ends were cut back, 1 base at V and 5 bases at J, with 6 bases in the middle. DNA of the CDR3: TGTGCCAGCAGCGTACTAGGGGAGACCCAGTACTTC. This codes for CASSVLGETQYF.

The chain is built from TRBV19 and TRBJ1-4; maybe TRBD1 (5 bases). V dropped 8 bases and J dropped 7 bases, with 17 bases sitting between them. Germline CDR1 is LNHDA and CDR2 is SQIVND (reference sequence). This CDR3 contains 14 residues. The DNA for the CDR3 is TGTGCCAGTCGACCGCTACGGGGGGGTGAAAAACTGTTTTTT. Translation gives CASRPLRGGEKLFF.

The V gene is TRBV6-4, the J gene TRBJ1-5; 7 nucleotides align to TRBD1. This CDR3 is built from 17 residues. The J segment lost 4 bases and the V segment lost 2 bases, leaving 11 bases of the junction unmatched. In germline, CDR1 is MRHNA, CDR2 SNTAGT. In DNA, the CDR3 is TGTGCCAGCAGTGACCAAGGACAGGCACGAGGGAATCAGCCCCAGCATTTT. It yields the protein CASSDQGQARGNQPQHF.